Below, one TCR beta chain is given with its context. The second PCR ran roughly 6 to 11 cycles with a sample-barcoded 5' primer and J-beta primers. Carrying 12 random nucleotides, a template-switch adaptor labeled each individual cDNA molecule. TCRdb re-called the 5' RACE reads through MiXCR, storing one row per CDR3 protein. Of some 1.4 million distinct CDR3 sequences listed, approximately 42% are singletons. The data derive from a study of blood T cells in healthy people across ages. The CDR3 length is 15 residues. The specimen was blood. The chain joins TRBV12-3 or TRBV12-4 to TRBJ2-1, with 13 positions matching TRBD2. Gene TRBJ2-7 matches the end of the DNA better, so the J call may be wrong. This sequence originates from a woman aged 18-29 years in good health. The CDR3 loop is CASSRTSGSKNEQYF. DNA of the CDR3: TGTGCCAGCAGTAGGACTAGCGGGAGTAAAAATGAGCAGTACTTC.